The 5 T cell receptor beta chains in this list originate from one sample, sequenced in a study of T cells expressing NK-cell markers (TCRdb year 2020). The library was made by 5' RACE. Sequenced using an Illumina HiSeq 2000. TCRdb reprocessed the sequencing reads and holds a single record per CDR3 protein sequence, with no DNA. This sample's records show a few hundred thousand distinct CDR3 sequences. Under 4.5% of the sample goes to the ten largest clones. The sample was blood T cells: a sorted CD56 or NKG2C T cell subset, CD4+ or CD8+ T cells, or bulk PBMC T cells (not recorded which). The receptors shown here come from a man aged 18-30 years in good health. Donor details come from another sample of the same person, matched by shared clones.

The J gene is TRBJ1-5, the V gene TRBV4-3; TCRdb designates TRBD1, a call that cannot be tested without DNA. The germline CDR1 and CDR2 sequences are LGHNA and YSLEER. This CDR3 comprises 15 residues. CDR3 loop: CASRGDRASNQPQHF.

The rearrangement links TRBV29-1 to TRBJ2-3; the TCRdb D gene call, TRBD2, has no DNA to confirm it. Germline V gives CDR1 SQVTM, CDR2 ANQGSEA. This CDR3 is 14 amino acids long. The CDR3 sequence is CSVGALSGTDTQYF.

This chain links TRBV20-1 with TRBJ2-5; TCRdb's D gene call, TRBD2, goes unchecked for lack of DNA. Germline lookup yields CDR1 DFQATT and CDR2 SNEGSKA (reference sequence). The CDR3 consists of 17 residues. CDR3 loop: CSAGKQPIAGGIETQYF.

The chain is built from TRBV7-2 and TRBJ2-3; with no DNA, the TCRdb D assignment of TRBD1 cannot be verified. Germline loops: CDR1 SGHTA, CDR2 FQGNSA. The CDR3 runs to 17 residues. The CDR3: CASSLYPGGPRADTQYF.

V and J are TRBV15 and TRBJ2-1; the TRBD2 assignment by TCRdb is unverifiable without DNA. From germline, CDR1 is LNHNV and CDR2 YYDKDF (reference sequence). This CDR3 has 18 amino acids. CDR3 sequence reads: CATRTGTSGRVSYNEQFF.